The rows below give T cell receptor beta chains drawn from one sample of a study of spatial heterogeneity in lung cancer. MiXCR, applied by TCRdb to the 5' RACE reads, yields one record per CDR3 protein. The sample lists around 110,000 distinct CDR3 sequences; 9% to 15% were seen once. The sample consisted of PBMCs, taken at follow-up. The receptors derive from a male donor with early-stage non-small cell lung cancer. CDR3s include the opening cysteine and the closing phenylalanine or tryptophan. A D gene is named only where the DNA matches it firmly. Clone size is shown for a subset of rows, as once, few, many or a class of expanded clone.

CDR3 DNA,CDR3 protein,CDR3 length,clone size,J gene,D gene,V gene
TGTGCCAGCAGCCCCGAGGGGGCGGGGGGGCTCCCACAAGAGACCCAGTACTTC,CASSPEGAGGLPQETQYF,18,few,TRBJ2-5,NA,TRBV21-1
TGTGCCAGCAGTCGGACAGGGGTCCTAGCGGGGAGTAATGAGCAGTTCTTC,CASSRTGVLAGSNEQFF,17,few,TRBJ2-1,NA,TRBV6-2/TRBV6-3
TGTGCCAGCACCGAACCCCAGCGGGGGTCCTTCTCCTACGAGCAGTACTTC,CASTEPQRGSFSYEQYF,17,NA,TRBJ2-7,TRBD2,TRBV27
TGCGCCAGCCAAGACCGGGACGAGCAGTACTTC,CASQDRDEQYF,11,NA,TRBJ2-7,NA,TRBV10-1
TGTGCCATCTCCCGGACAGGGGGGGACTTTGAGCAGTTCTTC,CAISRTGGDFEQFF,14,few,TRBJ2-1,TRBD1,TRBV10-3
TGTGCCAGCTCAGAAGGCAGTTCACCCCTCCACTTT,CASSEGSSPLHF,12,many,TRBJ1-6,NA,TRBV18
TGTGCCAGCAGCTTAGAAGGGTTTACCTACGAGCAGTACTTC,CASSLEGFTYEQYF,14,NA,TRBJ2-7,NA,TRBV11-2
TGTGCCAGCAGTCGCGGGCCGACTCGCTCTGGAAACACCATATATTTT,CASSRGPTRSGNTIYF,16,few,TRBJ1-3,NA,TRBV6-5
TGTGCCAGCAGTTACTCCCAGCGGGGGGTTCGGTTCTTC,CASSYSQRGVRFF,13,NA,TRBJ2-1,TRBD2,TRBV6-5
TGTGCCAGCAGTCGTTCTGTAGGGACATCTACTAGCACAGATACGCAGTATTTT,CASSRSVGTSTSTDTQYF,18,few,TRBJ2-3,NA,TRBV2
TGCAGTGCTAGAGCCAGAACCTATAGCAATCAGCCCCAGCATTTT,CSARARTYSNQPQHF,15,few,TRBJ1-5,NA,TRBV20-1
TGCGCCAGCAGCTTGGCCGGGACAGGAGCAACCGGGGAGCTGTTTTTT,CASSLAGTGATGELFF,16,NA,TRBJ2-2,TRBD1,TRBV5-1
TGTGCCTGGAGTGTAGTGCAGGAAAAGCAGTATTTT,CAWSVVQEKQYF,12,many,TRBJ2-3,NA,TRBV30
TGTGCCAGCAGCTTAGAGGTGGCCCAGTACTTC,CASSLEVAQYF,11,many,TRBJ2-5,NA,TRBV7-2
TGTGCCAGCAGGTTAGGGGGCTTCGGAAACATTCAGTACTTC,CASRLGGFGNIQYF,14,NA,TRBJ2-4,TRBD1,TRBV12-3/TRBV12-4
TGTGCCACCAGCAGAAGAAGGACAGGGGCACGCCAAGAGACCCAGTACTTC,CATSRRRTGARQETQYF,17,many,TRBJ2-5,TRBD1,TRBV15
TGTGCCAGCAGCTTGAAGGGACCAGGCCCAGATACGCAGTATTTT,CASSLKGPGPDTQYF,15,NA,TRBJ2-3,NA,TRBV5-4
TGCGCCAGCACCCCAGGACGGGAAGAGACCCAGTACTTC,CASTPGREETQYF,13,many,TRBJ2-5,NA,TRBV5-1
TGCAGTGCCGGGGAGGACTATAATTCACCCCTCCACTTT,CSAGEDYNSPLHF,13,NA,TRBJ1-6,NA,TRBV20-1
TGTGCCACCAGCCCACCGGCGGGACCCTCTGGGGCCAACGTCCTGACTTTC,CATSPPAGPSGANVLTF,17,many,TRBJ2-6,NA,TRBV15
TGTGCCAGCAGCCCCCGGAGAAGTGGTGAAAAACTGTTTTTT,CASSPRRSGEKLFF,14,NA,TRBJ1-4,NA,TRBV6-5
TGTGCCAGTACACCCGAGAATCAGCCCCAGCATTTT,CASTPENQPQHF,12,NA,TRBJ1-5,NA,TRBV28
TGTGCCAGCAGCCGTTCGACAGGGCTACTTCAAGAGACCCAGTACTTC,CASSRSTGLLQETQYF,16,few,TRBJ2-5,TRBD1,TRBV7-9
TGTGCCAGCAGCCAAGGAGGCAGAAGTTCTGCTGAAGCTTTCTTT,CASSQGGRSSAEAFF,15,NA,TRBJ1-1,NA,TRBV3-1
TGTGCCAGCAGCGTAGCTGTTCACCGGGAGAACACTGAAGCTTTCTTT,CASSVAVHRENTEAFF,16,few,TRBJ1-1,NA,TRBV9
TGCAGTGCTAGCGGGGTCATGAACACTGAAGCTTTCTTT,CSASGVMNTEAFF,13,many,TRBJ1-1,NA,TRBV20-1
TGTGCCAGCAGCCGCTCCGTTCGGGATACGCAGTATTTT,CASSRSVRDTQYF,13,NA,TRBJ2-3,NA,TRBV27
TGTGCCAGCAGCCAGGGGGAGGCGCAGTATTTT,CASSQGEAQYF,11,NA,TRBJ2-3,NA,TRBV3-1
TGTGCCAGCTCACCACCCTCCAGTCCCGGGGAGCTGTTTTTT,CASSPPSSPGELFF,14,NA,TRBJ2-2,NA,TRBV18
TGTGCCAGCAGCTTAGGGCTAAGACCCCTCCACTTT,CASSLGLRPLHF,12,NA,TRBJ1-6,NA,TRBV7-9
TGCGCCAGCGGCCCTTCACAAACCGGGGAGCTGTTTTTT,CASGPSQTGELFF,13,many,TRBJ2-2,NA,TRBV10-1
TGTGCCAGCAGTATCGGGACAGGGTTCGATTCACCCCTCCACTTT,CASSIGTGFDSPLHF,15,once,TRBJ1-6,TRBD1,TRBV12-3/TRBV12-4
TGTGCCAGCAGTTCCCGACCGAGAGGGGGCTACTTTGACGCTGAAGCTTTCTTT,CASSSRPRGGYFDAEAFF,18,NA,TRBJ1-1,TRBD1,TRBV12-3/TRBV12-4
TGTGCCACCAGTTCACAGGGGGCGAGCAATCAGCCCCAGCATTTT,CATSSQGASNQPQHF,15,few,TRBJ1-5,TRBD1,TRBV24-1
TGTGCCAGCAGGGACAGGGTGGACGAGCAGTACTTC,CASRDRVDEQYF,12,many,TRBJ2-7,TRBD1,TRBV27
TGCGCCAGCAGCGCCGGGGGCAGGGTTAATTCACCCCTCCACTTT,CASSAGGRVNSPLHF,15,few,TRBJ1-6,NA,TRBV5-1
TGTGCCACCAGTGATCCCGGGACAGGGGCCACCGGGGAGCTGTTTTTT,CATSDPGTGATGELFF,16,many,TRBJ2-2,TRBD1,TRBV24-1
TGTGCCAGCAGCCCCCCGGGACAGGATTTCTACGAGCAGTACTTC,CASSPPGQDFYEQYF,15,NA,TRBJ2-7,TRBD1,TRBV11-2
TGTGCCAGCAGTTCAGACACACGTCAGAAGCAGTACTTC,CASSSDTRQKQYF,13,few,TRBJ2-7,NA,TRBV27
TGTGCCACCAGCAGAGATATTGTAACAGACCAAGAGACCCAGTACTTC,CATSRDIVTDQETQYF,16,few,TRBJ2-5,NA,TRBV15
TGCAGCGTTGCCCTACAAGGAGCGAAACTGTTTTTT,CSVALQGAKLFF,12,many,TRBJ1-4,NA,TRBV29-1
TGTGCCAGCAGCCTCACTTCGGGTGTTCATAGCAATCAGCCCCAGCATTTT,CASSLTSGVHSNQPQHF,17,few,TRBJ1-5,NA,TRBV3-1
TGCGCCAGCAGAGTGGACGTAGGATGGGAGACCCAGTACTTC,CASRVDVGWETQYF,14,many,TRBJ2-5,NA,TRBV4-1
TGCAGTGCTAGCTGGCAGGGGCGGCCCTACGAGCAGTACTTC,CSASWQGRPYEQYF,14,NA,TRBJ2-7,NA,TRBV20-1
TGTGCCAGCCGTGGGACAGCTAGCAATCAGCCCCAGCATTTT,CASRGTASNQPQHF,14,many,TRBJ1-5,TRBD1,TRBV19
TGTGCCAGCAGCCCTCCACTCTACGTAGACCCCCACAATGAGCAGTTCTTC,CASSPPLYVDPHNEQFF,17,many,TRBJ2-1,NA,TRBV7-9
TGTGCCAGCAGCGTACAGGGGGCGCTTAGCAATCAGCCCCAGCATTTT,CASSVQGALSNQPQHF,16,few,TRBJ1-5,TRBD1,TRBV5-6
TGTGCCAGCAGCTTAAGTAGCGGTGAGCAAGAGACCCAGTACTTC,CASSLSSGEQETQYF,15,NA,TRBJ2-5,NA,TRBV7-9
TGCGCCAGCAGCCTTGCGCCGAGTGGGAGTGGGGAAAAACTGTTTTTT,CASSLAPSGSGEKLFF,16,few,TRBJ1-4,NA,TRBV5-1
TGTGCCAGCAGCTTAATGGGACAGATCTACGAGCAGTACTTC,CASSLMGQIYEQYF,14,NA,TRBJ2-7,TRBD1,TRBV7-2
TGTGCCAGCAGCTTAGAACGTGTCTCCAAGAAGACCCAGTACTTC,CASSLERVSKKTQYF,15,many,TRBJ2-5,NA,TRBV7-8
TGTGCCAGCAGTTCCAGCAGGGCCTACGAGCAGTACTTC,CASSSSRAYEQYF,13,NA,TRBJ2-7,NA,TRBV6-5
TGTGCCACCAGCAGAGACCGGGACAGCAGCTACGAGCAGTACTTC,CATSRDRDSSYEQYF,15,few,TRBJ2-7,TRBD1,TRBV15